The 30 T cell receptor beta chains below were found in one sample sequenced in a study of T-cell memory formation after mild COVID-19. TCRdb redid the calling of the 5' RACE reads with MiXCR, one entry per CDR3 protein. The sample lists about 400,000 distinct CDR3 sequences, 20% to 30% occurring once. The sample was PBMCs or a T cell subset sorted from them (not recorded which). These receptors were taken from an adult woman who had mild COVID-19 (a few samples of this study predate the infection). Cell type and time point are not known.

V gene TRBV4-2 combines with J gene TRBJ1-1; possible D gene TRBD1, 5 bases. Germline assignment: CDR1 LGHNA and CDR2 YNFKEQ. The length of the CDR3 is 16 residues. V was clipped by 0 bases and J by 4 bases, with 15 bases between them. The CDR3 reads CASSQDGPGQITEAFF. The CDR3 region has the DNA TGTGCCAGCAGCCAAGATGGCCCAGGGCAGATCACTGAAGCTTTCTTT.

This clonotype was counted a few times. The chain has TRBV19 and TRBJ2-2, with D possibly TRBD1 on 6 matching bases. The CDR3 totals 13 residues. Germline V gene data show CDR1 as LNHDA and CDR2 as SQIVND (reference sequence). V was clipped by 5 bases and J by 7 bases, with 11 bases between them. The CDR3 sequence: CASSRQGYGELFF. The CDR3 DNA is TGTGCCAGTAGTCGGCAGGGGTACGGGGAGCTGTTTTTT.

This rearrangement joins TRBV5-1 to TRBJ2-5; tentatively, D is TRBD1 or TRBD2 (5 bases each). V lost 2 bases and J 4 bases, leaving 12 bases between the germline ends. Germline V gene sequence: CDR1 SGHRS, CDR2 YFSETQ. The CDR3 has 14 residues. This CDR3 is CASSFDTGRETQYF. DNA of the CDR3: TGCGCCAGCAGCTTCGACACGGGACGAGAGACCCAGTACTTC.

CDR3 DNA sequence: TGTGCCAGCAGCCCGCCCGGACAGTATGAGCAGTTCTTC. Translation gives CASSPPGQYEQFF. The gene calls are TRBV7-9 and TRBJ2-1; a possible D gene is TRBD1 (6 bases). The V end lost 5 bases, the J end lost 8 bases, and 13 bases lay between the germline ends. CDR3 length equals 13 residues. Germline V gene lookup returns CDR1 SEHNR and CDR2 FQNEAQ (reference sequence).

The table lists this clonotype with a few counts. The genes are TRBV29-1 and TRBJ2-1; perhaps D is TRBD1 or TRBD2 (5 bases each). The CDR3 length is 13 residues. Germline CDR1 SQVTM, CDR2 ANQGSEA. The germline V and J ends were trimmed by 6 bases and 8 bases, with 17 bases remaining between them. CDR3 DNA: TGCAGCGTGATTCCGGGACCCTCGGATGAGCAGTTCTTC. It translates to CSVIPGPSDEQFF.

The chain employs TRBV7-3 and TRBJ2-3; maybe TRBD2 (6 bases). The germline V gene has CDR1 SGHTA and CDR2 FQGTGA. The V and J ends lost 5 bases and 2 bases respectively, with 11 bases between them. This CDR3 is 14 amino acids long. CDR3 bases: TGTGCCAGCAGCGAGACTAGAAACACAGATACGCAGTATTTT. It encodes CASSETRNTDTQYF.

The chain carries TRBV10-3 and TRBJ1-3, with TRBD1 identical over 7 bases. V was pared by 6 bases and J by 0 bases, with 11 bases of the junction left unmatched. The CDR3 spans 17 residues. Germline assignment: CDR1 ENHRY and CDR2 SYGVKD. CDR3 region: CAIRSGTATYSGNTIYF. The CDR3 nucleotides are TGTGCCATCAGATCCGGGACAGCCACCTACTCTGGAAACACCATATATTTT.

The chain joins TRBV6-2 or TRBV6-3 to TRBJ2-5, with 13 positions matching TRBD2. CDR1 and CDR2 from the germline V gene are MNHEY and SVGEGT. J was trimmed by 3 bases and V by 5 bases; bases with no gene match: 9. This CDR3 comprises 17 residues. The CDR3 bases are TGTGCCAGCAGTCCCCTCACCGGACTAGCGGGAGAAGAGACCCAGTACTTC. This translates into CASSPLTGLAGEETQYF.

The rearrangement links TRBV10-3 to TRBJ1-1; D gene unclear. The CDR3 runs to 16 residues. V was clipped by 0 bases and J by 6 bases, with 17 bases between them. CDR1 and CDR2 (germline): ENHRY, SYGVKD. CDR3 amino acids: CAISESSRGPYAEAFF. CDR3 sequence (DNA): TGTGCCATCAGTGAGTCGAGTCGAGGGCCTTACGCTGAAGCTTTCTTT.

This clonotype was observed a handful of times. The chain recombines TRBV5-1 with TRBJ1-1; 7 bases fit TRBD1. Germline assignment: CDR1 SGHRS and CDR2 YFSETQ. Losses at the gene ends were 3 bases for V and 3 bases for J; bases not matched to a gene: 5. The length of the CDR3 is 14 residues. DNA of the CDR3: TGCGCCAGCAGCTCACCGGGGACAGACACTGAAGCTTTCTTT. Protein sequence: CASSSPGTDTEAFF. Full variable domain (outside the CDR3, taken from reference TRBV5-1 and TRBJ1-1): KAGVTQTPRYLIKTRGQQVTLSCSPISGHRSVSWYQQTPGQGLQFLFEYFSETQRNKGNFPGRFSGRQFSNSRSEMNVSTLELGDSALYLCASSSPGTDTEAFFGQGTRLTVV.

This chain connects TRBV11-2 to TRBJ2-7; TRBD1 aligns across 7 bases. Germline CDR1 and CDR2: SGHAT and FQNNGV. The CDR3 extends over 17 amino acids. After removal of 0 bases from V and 3 bases from J, the junction contained 11 bases not matched to a gene. As DNA, the CDR3 is TGTGCCAGCAGCTTAGATCTGGAGACAGGGATCTACTACGAGCAGTACTTC. Protein product: CASSLDLETGIYYEQYF. The whole variable domain, remainder taken from reference TRBV11-2 and TRBJ2-7, is EAGVAQSPRYKIIEKRQSVAFWCNPISGHATLYWYQQILGQGPKLLIQFQNNGVVDDSQLPKDRFSAERLKGVDSTLKIQPAKLEDSAVYLCASSLDLETGIYYEQYFGPGTRLTVT.

There are many counts of this clonotype. The chain joins TRBV12-3 or TRBV12-4 to TRBJ1-1, with a tentative D call TRBD1 (5 bases). The CDR3 is 15 residues long. V lost 3 bases to trimming and J lost 6 bases, with 17 bases between them. CDR3 region: CASSFGAGSPAEAFF. The CDR3 nucleotides read TGTGCCAGCAGTTTTGGGGCAGGGTCGCCAGCTGAAGCTTTCTTT.

The V and J genes are TRBV3-1 and TRBJ2-2, with D possibly being TRBD1 (5 bases). V lost 5 bases to trimming and J lost 3 bases, with 13 bases between them. The V gene's germline CDR1 is LGHDT and CDR2 YNNKEL (reference sequence). The CDR3 runs 15 residues. The CDR3 DNA reads as TGTGCCAGCAGCAAGGGCCAAGGGGACACCGGGGAGCTGTTTTTT. It codes for CASSKGQGDTGELFF.

The chain employs TRBV12-3 or TRBV12-4 and TRBJ2-1; D tentatively reads TRBD1 or TRBD2 (5 bases each). The CDR3 runs 13 residues. The ends were cut back, 5 bases at V and 8 bases at J, with 13 bases in the middle. The CDR3 region has the DNA TGTGCCAGCAGTCCCCGGGGCTGGGATGAGCAGTTCTTC. Translated, it gives CASSPRGWDEQFF.

This chain uses TRBV27 with TRBJ1-5; perhaps TRBD1 as D (6 bases). With 5 bases removed from V and 0 bases from J, the gap between germline ends came to 14 bases. This CDR3 spans 16 amino acids. Germline values: CDR1 MNHEY, CDR2 SMNVEV (reference sequence). Written as DNA, the CDR3 is TGTGCCAGCAGTCCCTCCGGGGGCCTTAGCAATCAGCCCCAGCATTTT. Its protein product is CASSPSGGLSNQPQHF.

The rearrangement joins TRBV12-3 or TRBV12-4 to TRBJ1-5; 7 bases fit TRBD1. The CDR3 is 14 amino acids. The V gene end was trimmed by 6 bases and the J gene end by 4 bases; junction bases not matched to a gene: 6. The CDR3 region is CASRRDSLNQPQHF. CDR3 sequence (DNA): TGTGCCAGCAGGAGGGACAGTCTTAATCAGCCCCAGCATTTT.

V usage is TRBV7-9 and J usage is TRBJ2-1, with 7 bases that match TRBD2. J gave up 8 bases and V 5 bases, and 12 bases lay outside the gene matches. The CDR3 is made up of 15 amino acids. Looked up from germline, CDR1 is SEHNR and CDR2 is FQNEAQ (reference sequence). For the CDR3, the DNA is TGTGCCAGCAGCCCAGGACTAGATGTCTCGGATGAGCAGTTCTTC. Its protein product is CASSPGLDVSDEQFF.

This clonotype was seen only a few times. The rearrangement uses TRBV7-9 and TRBJ1-3; D call uncertain. This CDR3 is 16 amino acids long. Germline V gives CDR1 SEHNR, CDR2 FQNEAQ (reference sequence). Trimming cost V 4 bases and J 1 base, with 14 bases left between them. CDR3 in amino acids: CASSSQRGESGNTIYF. CDR3 in DNA: TGTGCCAGCAGCTCCCAACGTGGGGAGTCTGGAAACACCATATATTTT.

J is TRBJ1-1 and V is TRBV4-1; D is unresolved. The V gene lost 4 bases and the J gene lost 0 bases, with 9 bases spanning the gap. The V gene's germline CDR1 is MGHRA and CDR2 YSYEKL. This CDR3 region has 14 residues. The CDR3 sequence is CASSPHNLNTEAFF. Here the CDR3 DNA reads TGCGCCAGCAGCCCCCATAATTTGAACACTGAAGCTTTCTTT.

This clonotype has just a few counts. The CDR3 spells CSIGSRGSRNEQFF. The CDR3 region has the DNA TGCAGCATAGGAAGCAGGGGATCTCGCAATGAGCAGTTCTTC. The rearrangement uses TRBV29-1 and TRBJ2-1, with D perhaps matching TRBD1 (6 bases). The CDR3 has 14 amino acids. V lost 8 bases to trimming and J lost 6 bases, with 20 bases between them. Germline-derived CDR1 and CDR2 are SQVTM and ANQGSEA.

The chain couples TRBV18 to TRBJ2-1; 9 bases are shared with TRBD1. There are 16 residues in the CDR3. The germline CDR1 and CDR2 sequences are KGHSH and LQKENI. After removal of 5 bases from V and 3 bases from J, the junction contained 8 bases not matched to a gene. This chain's CDR3 is CASSTRTGEGYNEQFF. The CDR3 bases are TGTGCCAGCTCAACGAGGACAGGGGAGGGCTACAATGAGCAGTTCTTC. Supplemented by reference TRBV18 and TRBJ2-1, the full variable domain reads NAGVMQNPRHLVRRRGQEARLRCSPMKGHSHVYWYRQLPEEGLKFMVYLQKENIIDESGMPKERFSAEFPKEGPSILRIQQVVRGDSAAYFCASSTRTGEGYNEQFFGPGTRLTVL.

This clonotype showed up just a few times. The chain joins TRBV24-1 to TRBJ1-3; the match to TRBD1 covers 7 bases. CDR1 and CDR2 from the germline V gene are KGHDR and SFDVKD. V lost 2 bases and J lost 0; bases outside the gene matches: 6. The CDR3 length is 17 residues. The CDR3 nucleotides read TGTGCCACCAGTGATTCAAGGACAGGCCTCTCTGGAAACACCATATATTTT. Its protein product is CATSDSRTGLSGNTIYF.

The chain combines TRBV3-1 with TRBJ2-1; perhaps TRBD1 as D (5 bases). Germline V CDR1 and CDR2: LGHDT, YNNKEL (reference sequence). V lost 3 bases and J lost 15, with 18 bases in between. The CDR3 covers 13 residues. The chain's CDR3 is CASSHPLMQGMFF. Written as DNA, the CDR3 is TGTGCCAGCAGCCATCCCCTGATGCAGGGCATGTTCTTC.

This chain uses TRBV30 with TRBJ2-3, with 8 bases lining up with TRBD2. The CDR3 is 17 residues long. Germline lookup yields CDR1 GTSNPN and CDR2 SVGIG (reference sequence). After removal of 0 bases from V and 7 bases from J, the junction contained 15 bases not matched to a gene. DNA for the CDR3: TGTGCCTGGAGTGTCCTCCCACTAGCGGTTCAGGGGTATACGCAGTATTTT. This encodes CAWSVLPLAVQGYTQYF. Full variable domain (missing parts from reference TRBV30 and TRBJ2-3): SQTIHQWPATLVQPVGSPLSLECTVEGTSNPNLYWYRQAAGRGLQLLFYSVGIGQISSEVPQNLSASRPQDRQFILSSKKLLLSDSGFYLCAWSVLPLAVQGYTQYFGPGTRLTVL.

The V and J genes are TRBV5-4 and TRBJ1-2; TRBD1 aligns across 7 bases. Per the germline V gene, CDR1 is SGHNT and CDR2 is YYREEE (reference sequence). Losses at the gene ends were 4 bases for V and 4 bases for J; bases not matched to a gene: 4. This CDR3 has 13 residues. The CDR3: CASSAGTVYGYTF. The CDR3 DNA reads TGTGCCAGCAGCGCCGGGACAGTCTATGGCTACACCTTC.

This chain uses TRBV20-1 with TRBJ2-7; D is uncertain. This CDR3 is 12 amino acids long. From germline, CDR1 is DFQATT and CDR2 SNEGSKA (reference sequence). The V end was cut by 6 bases, the J end by 6 bases, with 15 bases between. Here the CDR3 reads CSAPAQVGEQYF. The CDR3 DNA sequence: TGCAGTGCCCCCGCCCAGGTAGGCGAGCAGTACTTC.

This clonotype came up many times. The V and J genes are TRBV6-5 and TRBJ2-3, with 7 nucleotides matching TRBD1. The trim removed 2 bases at V and 1 base at J, leaving 3 bases unmatched. The CDR3 runs 15 residues. Per germline, CDR1 MNHEY and CDR2 SVGAGI. DNA for the CDR3: TGTGCCAGCAGTTACGGGACAGCCCGCACAGATACGCAGTATTTT. This codes for CASSYGTARTDTQYF.

This clonotype has just a few counts. The DNA of the CDR3 is TGTGCCAGCAGAAAGACAGGGCCCACCTACGAGCAGTACTTC. It specifies CASRKTGPTYEQYF. The rearrangement links TRBV7-9 to TRBJ2-7, with 7 bases fitting TRBD1. Per germline, CDR1 SEHNR and CDR2 FQNEAQ (reference sequence). The V segment lost 6 bases and the J segment 2 bases; nucleotides outside the gene matches: 7. This CDR3 is 14 amino acids long.

The chain has TRBV7-9 and TRBJ2-7; tentatively, D is TRBD1 (6 bases). Trimming removed 5 bases from V and 2 bases from J, with 13 bases in between. This CDR3 comprises 14 residues. Germline V gives CDR1 SEHNR, CDR2 FQNEAQ (reference sequence). CDR3 sequence: CASSPTGTPYEQYF. The CDR3 DNA sequence: TGTGCCAGCAGCCCTACCGGGACACCCTACGAGCAGTACTTC.

The chain combines TRBV10-3 with TRBJ2-7, with 10 nucleotides matching TRBD2. Germline values: CDR1 ENHRY, CDR2 SYGVKD. V trimming: 10 bases; J trimming: 3 bases; junction bases outside the gene matches: 6. The CDR3 runs to 13 residues. CDR3 region: CATSGGALYEQYF. CDR3 DNA: TGTGCCACTAGCGGGGGAGCCCTCTACGAGCAGTACTTC.